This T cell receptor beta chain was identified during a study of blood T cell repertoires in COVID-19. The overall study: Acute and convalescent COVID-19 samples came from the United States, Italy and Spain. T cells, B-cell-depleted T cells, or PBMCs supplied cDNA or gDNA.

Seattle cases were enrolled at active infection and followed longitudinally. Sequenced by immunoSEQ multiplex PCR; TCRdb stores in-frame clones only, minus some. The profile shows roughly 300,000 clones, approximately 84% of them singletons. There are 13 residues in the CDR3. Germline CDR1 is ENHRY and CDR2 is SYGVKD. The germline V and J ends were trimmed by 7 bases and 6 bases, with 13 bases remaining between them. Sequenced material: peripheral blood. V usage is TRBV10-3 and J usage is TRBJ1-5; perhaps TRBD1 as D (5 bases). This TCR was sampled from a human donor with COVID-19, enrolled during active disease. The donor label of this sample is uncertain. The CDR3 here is CAITNQGGQPQHF. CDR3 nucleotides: TGTGCCATCACGAACCAGGGAGGTCAGCCCCAGCATTTT.